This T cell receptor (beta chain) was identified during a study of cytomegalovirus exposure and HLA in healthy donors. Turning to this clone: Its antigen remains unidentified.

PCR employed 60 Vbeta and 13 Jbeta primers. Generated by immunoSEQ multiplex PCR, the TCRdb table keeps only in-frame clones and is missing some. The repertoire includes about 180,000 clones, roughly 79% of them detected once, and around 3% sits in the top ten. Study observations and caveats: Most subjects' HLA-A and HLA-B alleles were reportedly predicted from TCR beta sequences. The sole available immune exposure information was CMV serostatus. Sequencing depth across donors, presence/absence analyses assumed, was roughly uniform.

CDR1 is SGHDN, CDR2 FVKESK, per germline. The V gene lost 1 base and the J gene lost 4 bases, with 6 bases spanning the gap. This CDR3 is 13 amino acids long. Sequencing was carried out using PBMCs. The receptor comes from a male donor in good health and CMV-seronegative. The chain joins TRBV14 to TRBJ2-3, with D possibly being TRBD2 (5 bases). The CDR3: CASSQAGADTQYF. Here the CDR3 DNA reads TGTGCCAGCAGCCAAGCCGGGGCAGATACGCAGTATTTT.